A selection of T cell receptor beta chains follows, all from one sample in a study of OX40 agonist ivuxolimab in advanced cancers. The data were produced by immunoSEQ multiplex PCR, yet TCRdb's version contains in-frame clones alone and is incomplete. The repertoire consists of about 64,000 clones, with roughly 81% occurring once and the leading ten covering 9.8%. Sequences were derived from CD4+ or CD8+ T cells sorted from blood, sampled in a trial of the OX40 agonist ivuxolimab. These receptors were collected from an adult with an advanced solid tumor such as melanoma, head and neck, liver or kidney cancer. The conserved cysteine and the conserved F or W are not part of the CDR3 here. A D gene is named only where the DNA matches it firmly. A row's size may be missing; if present it is once, few, many or a size class.

CDR3: ASSIFVSGNQPQH
size: .
J: TRBJ1-5
D: .
V: TRBV19

CDR3: ASGRLNTGELF
size: .
J: TRBJ2-2
D: .
V: TRBV19

CDR3: ASSQGQGSNYGYT
size: .
J: TRBJ1-2
D: TRBD1
V: TRBV4-1

CDR3: AISEEHRGAQY
size: .
J: TRBJ2-5
D: TRBD2
V: TRBV10-3

CDR3: ASSLQIALEGTDTQY
size: .
J: TRBJ2-3
D: .
V: TRBV7-9

CDR3: ASSSRAKSSQETQY
size: .
J: TRBJ2-5
D: .
V: TRBV5-4

CDR3: ASSRDRFPGELF
size: .
J: TRBJ2-2
D: TRBD1
V: TRBV2

CDR3: ASSLQGAGSYEQY
size: .
J: TRBJ2-7
D: TRBD1
V: TRBV7-2

CDR3: ASSLGRTGNPNTGELF
size: .
J: TRBJ2-2
D: TRBD1
V: TRBV5-4

CDR3: ASSTTSGANVLT
size: few
J: TRBJ2-6
D: .
V: TRBV4-3

CDR3: ASSQAQGSAEAF
size: .
J: TRBJ1-1
D: .
V: TRBV4-1

CDR3: ASRAYSNQPQH
size: .
J: TRBJ1-5
D: .
V: TRBV2

CDR3: ASSLGQDTQY
size: .
J: TRBJ2-3
D: .
V: TRBV11-3

CDR3: ASSPRVQGPYEQY
size: .
J: TRBJ2-7
D: .
V: TRBV5-1

CDR3: ASSTRTGGVDGYT
size: .
J: TRBJ1-2
D: TRBD1
V: TRBV28

CDR3: ASSDIGTENSGANVLT
size: .
J: TRBJ2-6
D: .
V: TRBV2

CDR3: ASSLETPLR
size: .
J: TRBJ1-3
D: .
V: TRBV7-9

CDR3: ASRLTRDPSGANVLT
size: .
J: TRBJ2-6
D: .
V: TRBV2

CDR3: ASSQSSGLAGESPSYEQY
size: .
J: TRBJ2-7
D: TRBD2
V: TRBV4-1

CDR3: ASSFPGQDNYGYT
size: .
J: TRBJ1-2
D: TRBD1
V: TRBV6-6

CDR3: ASSSGNYGYT
size: .
J: TRBJ1-2
D: .
V: TRBV6-5

CDR3: ASSLEANPFYGYT
size: .
J: TRBJ1-2
D: .
V: TRBV7-9

CDR3: ASSTYDRVYEQY
size: .
J: TRBJ2-7
D: TRBD1
V: TRBV19

CDR3: AWSVRPGPNSPLH
size: .
J: TRBJ1-6
D: .
V: TRBV30

CDR3: ASSRPIPSGANVLT
size: .
J: TRBJ2-6
D: .
V: TRBV5-6

CDR3: ASSLTQGRNYGYT
size: .
J: TRBJ1-2
D: .
V: TRBV7-2

CDR3: ASRGQLNSPLH
size: .
J: TRBJ1-6
D: .
V: TRBV6-1

CDR3: ASSRRAATYNEQF
size: .
J: TRBJ2-1
D: .
V: TRBV7-3

CDR3: ASSLIHHREQF
size: .
J: TRBJ2-1
D: .
V: TRBV7-3

CDR3: ASSADLDQPQH
size: .
J: TRBJ1-5
D: .
V: TRBV9

CDR3: ASSFSSSSPYEQY
size: .
J: TRBJ2-7
D: .
V: TRBV11-3

CDR3: AISEGRVFNQPQH
size: .
J: TRBJ1-5
D: .
V: TRBV10-3

CDR3: ASSLKTTGVGRSNEQF
size: .
J: TRBJ2-1
D: TRBD1
V: TRBV4-2

CDR3: ASSWRGGGQEQY
size: .
J: TRBJ2-7
D: TRBD2
V: TRBV19

CDR3: ASSVEGQGFYGYT
size: .
J: TRBJ1-2
D: TRBD1
V: TRBV9

CDR3: ASSLDGRADQPQH
size: .
J: TRBJ1-5
D: .
V: TRBV11-2

CDR3: ASSLPGVEKLF
size: .
J: TRBJ1-4
D: .
V: TRBV7-9

CDR3: ASSTGGRDTGELF
size: .
J: TRBJ2-2
D: .
V: TRBV5-5

CDR3: ASSSASGLRYT
size: .
J: TRBJ1-2
D: .
V: TRBV11-3

CDR3: ASSLWETGSPLH
size: .
J: TRBJ1-6
D: .
V: TRBV5-6

CDR3: ASSLVSGVYNEQF
size: once
J: TRBJ2-1
D: TRBD2
V: TRBV7-9

CDR3: ASSLLQALNTEAF
size: .
J: TRBJ1-1
D: .
V: TRBV5-6

CDR3: ASTDQGNQPQH
size: .
J: TRBJ1-5
D: .
V: TRBV2

CDR3: ASRGYSGWGTEAF
size: .
J: TRBJ1-1
D: .
V: TRBV5-1

CDR3: SVDGDRGGTDTQY
size: few
J: TRBJ2-3
D: TRBD1
V: TRBV29-1

CDR3: ASSFADRGQPNQPQH
size: .
J: TRBJ1-5
D: TRBD1
V: TRBV7-2

CDR3: ASSPPGTHLSYEQY
size: .
J: TRBJ2-7
D: .
V: TRBV28

CDR3: ASSFRRGSSTDTQY
size: .
J: TRBJ2-3
D: .
V: TRBV7-6

CDR3: ASSFWSDSNQPQH
size: .
J: TRBJ1-5
D: .
V: TRBV28

CDR3: ASSLVGTLSYNEQF
size: .
J: TRBJ2-1
D: .
V: TRBV5-6